The T cell receptor (beta chain) under discussion was sequenced for a study of read filtering for tumor transcriptome and immune sequencing. Molecular barcoded adaptors covering alpha/delta and beta/gamma chains were used on 400 to 450 ng RNA. Each CDR3 protein is one row after TCRdb ran MiXCR on the reads. The data contain some 80,000 distinct CDR3 sequences, 12% of them singletons. Bone marrow was sampled from every patient at the time of active disease. The sequenced sample consisted of a population of CD138-negative cells sorted from bone marrow. This clonotype was sampled from a donor at least 40 years old with multiple myeloma.

The CDR3: CSVVRGNRADTQYF. The CDR3 DNA reads as TGCAGCGTTGTGAGGGGGAACAGGGCAGATACGCAGTATTTT. This chain uses TRBV29-1 with TRBJ2-3; tentative D call: TRBD1 (6 bases). Germline V lookup: CDR1 SQVTM, CDR2 ANQGSEA. Trimming removed 4 bases from V and 4 bases from J, with 15 bases in between. The CDR3 covers 14 residues.